This T cell receptor beta chain is from a study of blood T cell repertoires in COVID-19. The V end lost 6 bases, the J end lost 4 bases, and 13 bases lay between the germline ends. CDR1 and CDR2 (germline): SNHLY, FYNNEI. The CDR3 has 14 amino acids. Clones were sequenced by immunoSEQ multiplex PCR, and TCRdb holds only the in-frame ones, with some missing. Counted here are around 190,000 clones, 80% occurring once; the ten biggest clones make up approximately 7%. Sequenced sample: peripheral blood. This clonotype was obtained from an older man with active or convalescent COVID-19. V and J are TRBV2 and TRBJ1-3; D possibly corresponds to TRBD1 (5 bases). Here the CDR3 reads CASSVEGSGNTIYF. CDR3 nucleotides: TGTGCCAGCAGCGTGGAGGGGTCCGGAAACACCATATATTTT.